This TCR beta chain is from a study of beta chain features in type 1 diabetes. Study-level results: For patients, the naive, central memory and Treg TCRB repertoires appeared more alike than for healthy donors. In patients and controls equally, PCR might favor templates that are shorter.

Note on this clone: Its antigen is unknown.

One heparinised blood draw, averaging roughly 110 mL, came from each donor. Since all of the isolated RNA was reverse transcribed, expressed TCRB transcripts were what got sequenced. Around 3.8 million reads per sample were averaged for naive, central memory and regulatory samples. Data came from immunoSEQ multiplex PCR; TCRdb stores just in-frame clones and leaves some out. The sample records 130,000 to 150,000 clones, roughly 50% being singletons. The CDR3 has 18 residues. V shed 7 bases, J shed 4 bases, and the junction held 9 bases outside the gene matches. Germline V gives CDR1 ENHRY, CDR2 SYGVKD.

The clonotype was recovered from a man in his late teens or twenties in good health. The sample consisted of Tregs from blood. The chain uses TRBV10-3 and TRBJ2-2; 16 bases are a match to TRBD2. Written as DNA, the CDR3 is TGTGCCATCACCGAAGGGACTAGCGGGAGGGCGGGCACCGGGGAGCTGTTTTTT. Translated, it gives CAITEGTSGRAGTGELFF.